A selection of T cell receptor beta chains follows, all from one sample in a study of OX40 agonist ivuxolimab in advanced cancers. Profiled with immunoSEQ multiplex PCR; TCRdb holds only in-frame clones, not every one. The table shows 72,000 or so clones, with about four fifths occurring only once. Source: CD4+ or CD8+ T cells sorted from blood, taken in a trial of the OX40 agonist ivuxolimab. The receptors originated from an adult with an advanced solid tumor such as melanoma, head and neck, liver or kidney cancer. The CDR3 runs from the conserved cysteine through the conserved F or W. Each record gives: V gene, J gene, clone size, D gene, CDR3 protein, CDR3 DNA. D genes are given only for firm matches. Clone size is not always given. Where it is, it says once, few, many or a class for expanded clones.

TRBV6-1,TRBJ1-5,-,-,CASSLREVSNQPQHF,TGTGCCAGCAGTCTCAGGGAGGTCAGCAATCAGCCCCAGCATTTT
TRBV28,TRBJ1-5,-,TRBD1,CASSSTGVKKQPQHF,TGTGCCAGCAGTTCGACAGGGGTCAAAAAGCAGCCCCAGCATTTT
TRBV7-2,TRBJ2-7,-,TRBD2,CASSSETSGRIYEQYF,TGTGCCAGCAGCTCGGAGACTAGCGGGAGGATTTACGAGCAGTACTTC
TRBV18,TRBJ1-1,few,-,CASSPWVNTEAFF,TGTGCCAGCTCACCATGGGTGAACACTGAAGCTTTCTTT
TRBV5-1,TRBJ2-1,-,-,CASSLIGFFDEQFF,TGCGCCAGCAGCTTGATTGGGTTTTTTGATGAGCAGTTCTTC
TRBV13,TRBJ2-3,-,-,CASSPPATYTQYF,TGTGCCAGCAGCCCTCCGGCCACATATACGCAGTATTTT
TRBV30,TRBJ1-2,-,-,CAWSLAGQGYGYTF,TGTGCCTGGAGTCTTGCTGGGCAGGGCTATGGCTACACCTTC
TRBV15,TRBJ1-5,-,-,CATGRTDQPQHF,TGTGCCACCGGCAGGACGGATCAGCCCCAGCATTTT
TRBV6-5,TRBJ1-4,-,-,CASSYATGRNEKLFF,TGTGCCAGCAGTTACGCGACAGGACGGAATGAAAAACTGTTTTTT
TRBV28,TRBJ2-2,-,-,CASSLSGGYTGELFF,TGTGCCAGCAGTTTATCCGGGGGCTACACCGGGGAGCTGTTTTTT
TRBV28,TRBJ1-4,-,TRBD1,CASSQTGGGEKLFF,TGTGCCAGCAGTCAGACAGGGGGTGGTGAAAAACTGTTTTTT
TRBV7-8,TRBJ1-2,-,-,CASSSPKTQGRTYGYTF,TGTGCCAGCAGCTCCCCCAAAACCCAGGGAAGAACCTATGGCTACACCTTC
TRBV18,TRBJ2-5,-,TRBD1,CASSPPPRGETQYF,TGTGCCAGCTCACCACCTCCCAGGGGGGAGACCCAGTACTTC
TRBV7-2,TRBJ2-2,-,-,CASSLVQAGELFF,TGTGCCAGCAGCTTAGTACAGGCCGGGGAGCTGTTTTTT
TRBV15,TRBJ2-2,-,TRBD2,CAVKPGLASSGELFF,TGTGCCGTCAAGCCGGGACTAGCGTCCTCGGGGGAGCTGTTTTTT
TRBV2,TRBJ2-7,-,-,CASSDGGRPDEQYF,TGTGCCAGTTCTGATGGGGGGCGTCCCGACGAGCAGTACTTC
TRBV4-3,TRBJ2-7,-,-,CASSLTRGGAYEQYF,TGCGCCAGCAGCCTCACCAGGGGGGGAGCCTACGAGCAGTACTTC
TRBV28,TRBJ1-3,once,-,CASSLYKENTIYF,TGTGCCAGCAGTTTGTATAAAGAAAACACCATATATTTT
TRBV27,TRBJ2-3,-,-,CASSSRPPTVYTDTQYF,TGTGCCAGCAGTTCCCGCCCCCCGACGGTCTACACAGATACGCAGTATTTT
TRBV7-6,TRBJ1-1,few,-,CASSSQMNTEAFF,TGTGCCAGCAGCTCGCAAATGAACACTGAAGCTTTCTTT
TRBV29-1,TRBJ2-3,-,-,CSSRWEYTDTQYF,TGCAGCTCCCGTTGGGAGTACACAGATACGCAGTATTTT
TRBV7-9,TRBJ2-7,-,TRBD2,CASSLGASGSYEQYF,TGTGCCAGCAGCCTGGGAGCTAGCGGGAGCTACGAGCAGTACTTC
TRBV18,TRBJ2-5,-,-,CASSPSNRGGKETQYF,TGTGCCAGCTCACCGTCGAACAGGGGCGGGAAAGAGACCCAGTACTTC
TRBV7-2,TRBJ1-1,-,-,CASSLPIDSEAFF,TGTGCCAGCAGCTTACCCATTGACAGTGAAGCTTTCTTT
TRBV28,TRBJ2-3,-,-,CASSLGGAPRDTQYF,TGTGCCAGCAGCCTAGGGGGGGCCCCCCGAGATACGCAGTATTTT
TRBV25-1,TRBJ2-3,-,TRBD1,CASSEDRGTDTQYF,TGTGCCAGCAGTGAAGACAGGGGCACAGATACGCAGTATTTT